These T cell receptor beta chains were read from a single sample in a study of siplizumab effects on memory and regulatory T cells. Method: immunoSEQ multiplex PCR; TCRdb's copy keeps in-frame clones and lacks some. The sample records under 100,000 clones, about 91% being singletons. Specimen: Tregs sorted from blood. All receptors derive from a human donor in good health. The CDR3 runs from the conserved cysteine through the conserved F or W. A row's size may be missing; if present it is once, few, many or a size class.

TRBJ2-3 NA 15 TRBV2 CASSADRDRSDTQYF
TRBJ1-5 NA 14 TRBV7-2 CASNPGQGGQPQHF
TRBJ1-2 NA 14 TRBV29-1 CSVEGQGAPYGYTF
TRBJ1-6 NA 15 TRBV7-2 CASSAVLSYNSPLHF
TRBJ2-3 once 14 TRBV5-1 CASSQTRMTDTQYF
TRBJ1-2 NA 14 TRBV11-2 CASSLRDGTDGYTF
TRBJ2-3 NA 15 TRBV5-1 CASSTLGGVTDTQYF
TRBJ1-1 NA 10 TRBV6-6 CASGQGGAFF
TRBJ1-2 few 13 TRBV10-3 CAITAQGAGGYTF
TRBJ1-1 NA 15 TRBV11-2 CASSAEGQGVTEAFF
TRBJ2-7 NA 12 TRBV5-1 CASMGVGDEQYF
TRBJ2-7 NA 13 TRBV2 CASSGDPPYEQYF
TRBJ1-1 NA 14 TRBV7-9 CASSPKTLNTEAFF
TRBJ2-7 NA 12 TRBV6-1 CASSEQGDEQYF
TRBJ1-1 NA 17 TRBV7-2 CASSHPRWDFLNTEAFF
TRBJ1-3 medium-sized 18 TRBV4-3 CASSQHRGSSGSGNTIYF
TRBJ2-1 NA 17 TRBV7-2 CASSLDMGAKSNNEQFF
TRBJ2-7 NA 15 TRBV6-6 CASSSGQGPPNEQYF
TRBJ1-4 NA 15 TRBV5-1 CASSLGQGLNEKLFF
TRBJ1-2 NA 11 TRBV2 CASSVRVGYTF
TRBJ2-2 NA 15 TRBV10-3 CAISSTSGGVGELFF
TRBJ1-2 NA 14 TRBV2 CAGATGSFIGGYTF
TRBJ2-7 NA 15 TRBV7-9 CASSLGGGDSYEQYF
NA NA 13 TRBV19 CASSPKQGYEQYF
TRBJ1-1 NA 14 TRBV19 CASSVRQKNTEAFF
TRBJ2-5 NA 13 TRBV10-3 CAISVGGVETQYF
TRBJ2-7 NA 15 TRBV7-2 CASSPDSGGAYEQYF
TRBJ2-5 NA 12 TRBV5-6 CASSLVEETQYF
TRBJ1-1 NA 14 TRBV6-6 CASSPQGKSTEAFF
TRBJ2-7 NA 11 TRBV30 CAWSSPYEQYF
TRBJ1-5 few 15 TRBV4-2 CASSQDTGGHQPQHF
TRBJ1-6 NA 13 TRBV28 CASIGGPGSPLHF
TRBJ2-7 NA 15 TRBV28 CASSLRKGVPYEQYF
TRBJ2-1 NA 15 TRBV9 CASSLAGASYNEQFF
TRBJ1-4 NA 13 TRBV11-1 CASSFSDREKLFF
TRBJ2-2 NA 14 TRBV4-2 CASGGPGNTGELFF
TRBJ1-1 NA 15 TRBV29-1 CSLTLDRVMNTEAFF
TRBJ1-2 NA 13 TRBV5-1 CASSSLANYGYTF
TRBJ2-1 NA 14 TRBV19 CASSMTPAYNEQFF